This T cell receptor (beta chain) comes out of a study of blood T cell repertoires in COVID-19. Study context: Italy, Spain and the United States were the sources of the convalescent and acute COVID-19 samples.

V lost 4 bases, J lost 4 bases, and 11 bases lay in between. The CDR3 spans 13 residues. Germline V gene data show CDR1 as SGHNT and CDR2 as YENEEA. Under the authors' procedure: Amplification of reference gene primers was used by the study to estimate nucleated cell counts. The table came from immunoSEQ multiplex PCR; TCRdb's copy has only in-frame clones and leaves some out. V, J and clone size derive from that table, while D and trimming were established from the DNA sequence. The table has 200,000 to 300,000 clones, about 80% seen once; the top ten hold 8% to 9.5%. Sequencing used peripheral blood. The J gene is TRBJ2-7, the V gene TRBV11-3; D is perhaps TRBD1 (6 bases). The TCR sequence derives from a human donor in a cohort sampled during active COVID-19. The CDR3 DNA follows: TGTGCCAGCAGCTCTAGAAGGGGGTACGAGCAGTACTTC. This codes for CASSSRRGYEQYF.